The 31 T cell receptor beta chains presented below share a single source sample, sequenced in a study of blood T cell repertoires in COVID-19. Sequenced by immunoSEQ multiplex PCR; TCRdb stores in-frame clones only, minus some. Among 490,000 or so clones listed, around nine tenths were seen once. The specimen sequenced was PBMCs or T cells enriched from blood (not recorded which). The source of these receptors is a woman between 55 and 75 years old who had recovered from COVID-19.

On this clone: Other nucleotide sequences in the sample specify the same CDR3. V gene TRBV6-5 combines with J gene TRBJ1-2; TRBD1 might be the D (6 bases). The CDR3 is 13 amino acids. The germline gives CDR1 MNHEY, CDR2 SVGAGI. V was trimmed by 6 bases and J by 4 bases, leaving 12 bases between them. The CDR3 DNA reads TGTGCCAGCAGCCCGGACAGACCCTATGGCTACACCTTC. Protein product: CASSPDRPYGYTF.

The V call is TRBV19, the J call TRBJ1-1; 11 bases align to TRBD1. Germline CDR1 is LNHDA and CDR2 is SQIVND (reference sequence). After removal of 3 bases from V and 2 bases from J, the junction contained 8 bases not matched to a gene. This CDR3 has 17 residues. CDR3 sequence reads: CASSILGTGGINTEAFF. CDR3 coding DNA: TGTGCCAGTAGTATTCTGGGGACAGGGGGTATAAACACTGAAGCTTTCTTT.

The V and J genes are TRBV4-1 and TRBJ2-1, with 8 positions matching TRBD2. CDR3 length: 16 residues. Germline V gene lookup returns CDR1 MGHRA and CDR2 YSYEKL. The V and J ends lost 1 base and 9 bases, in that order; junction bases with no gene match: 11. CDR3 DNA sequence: TGCGCCAGCAGCCAAGTATTCGGGGGGGCGAAAGGTGAGCAGTTCTTC. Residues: CASSQVFGGAKGEQFF.

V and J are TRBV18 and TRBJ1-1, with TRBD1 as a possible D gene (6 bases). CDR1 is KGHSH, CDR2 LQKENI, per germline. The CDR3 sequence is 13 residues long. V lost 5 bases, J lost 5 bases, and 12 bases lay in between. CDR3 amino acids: CASSMDSSTEAFF. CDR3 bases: TGTGCCAGCTCAATGGACAGTAGTACTGAAGCTTTCTTT.

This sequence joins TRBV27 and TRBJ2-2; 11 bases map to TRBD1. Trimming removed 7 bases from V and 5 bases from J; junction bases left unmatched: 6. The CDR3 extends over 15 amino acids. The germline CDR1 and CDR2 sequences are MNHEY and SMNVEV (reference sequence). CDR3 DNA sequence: TGTGCCAGCATGGGACAGGGGGGAAGAACCGGGGAGCTGTTTTTT. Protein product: CASMGQGGRTGELFF.

The CDR3 sequence is CATSDPSTDRESYTF. As DNA, the CDR3 is TGTGCCACCAGTGACCCCTCTACGGACAGGGAGAGCTACACCTTC. This chain joins TRBV24-1 and TRBJ1-2; 8 bases align to TRBD1. Germline loops: CDR1 KGHDR, CDR2 SFDVKD. The junction had 12 bases not matched to a gene; V was cut back by 4 bases and J by 9 bases. This CDR3 is built from 15 residues.

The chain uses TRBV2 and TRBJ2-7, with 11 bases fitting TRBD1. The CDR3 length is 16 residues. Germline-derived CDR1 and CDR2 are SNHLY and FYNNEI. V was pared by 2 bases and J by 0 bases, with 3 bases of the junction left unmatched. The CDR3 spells CASSESGTGGSYEQYF. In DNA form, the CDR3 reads TGTGCCAGCAGTGAATCCGGGACAGGGGGCTCCTACGAGCAGTACTTC.

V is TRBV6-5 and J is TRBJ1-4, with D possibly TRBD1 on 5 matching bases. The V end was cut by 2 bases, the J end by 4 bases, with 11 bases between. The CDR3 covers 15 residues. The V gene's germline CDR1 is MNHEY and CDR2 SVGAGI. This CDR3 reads CASSYTRTHNEKLFF. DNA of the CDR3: TGTGCCAGCAGTTACACCCGGACACATAATGAAAAACTGTTTTTT.

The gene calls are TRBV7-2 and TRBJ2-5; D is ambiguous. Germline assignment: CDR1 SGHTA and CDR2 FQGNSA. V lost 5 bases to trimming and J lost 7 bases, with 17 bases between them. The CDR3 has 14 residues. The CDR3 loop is CASSADLGGPTQYF. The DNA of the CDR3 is TGTGCCAGCAGCGCCGACTTAGGCGGCCCGACCCAGTACTTC.

CDR3 amino acids: CASSLFGRTDNSPLHF. The CDR3 DNA is TGCGCCAGCAGCTTGTTCGGCAGGACAGATAATTCACCCCTCCACTTT. The chain joins TRBV5-1 to TRBJ1-6, with D tentatively TRBD1 (6 bases). The V gene's germline CDR1 is SGHRS and CDR2 YFSETQ. Trimming left V 1 base short and J 5 bases short, with 13 bases between. The CDR3 extends over 16 amino acids.

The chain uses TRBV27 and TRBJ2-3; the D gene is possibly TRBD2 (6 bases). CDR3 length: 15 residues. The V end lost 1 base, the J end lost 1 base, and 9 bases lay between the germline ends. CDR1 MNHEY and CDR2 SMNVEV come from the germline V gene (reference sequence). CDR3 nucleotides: TGTGCCAGCAGTTTATGGGGCGGGGGCACAGATACGCAGTATTTT. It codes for CASSLWGGGTDTQYF.

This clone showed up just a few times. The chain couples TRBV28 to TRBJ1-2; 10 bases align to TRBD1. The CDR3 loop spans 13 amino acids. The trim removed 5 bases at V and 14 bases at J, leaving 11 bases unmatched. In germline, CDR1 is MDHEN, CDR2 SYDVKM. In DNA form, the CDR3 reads TGTGCCAGCAGTACCCGACAGGGGGCGGCCGGGACCTTC. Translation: CASSTRQGAAGTF.

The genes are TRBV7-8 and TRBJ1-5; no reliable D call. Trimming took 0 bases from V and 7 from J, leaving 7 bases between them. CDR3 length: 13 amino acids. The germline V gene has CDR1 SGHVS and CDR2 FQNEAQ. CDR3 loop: CASSLAFGQPQHF. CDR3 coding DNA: TGTGCCAGCAGCTTAGCGTTCGGGCAGCCCCAGCATTTT.

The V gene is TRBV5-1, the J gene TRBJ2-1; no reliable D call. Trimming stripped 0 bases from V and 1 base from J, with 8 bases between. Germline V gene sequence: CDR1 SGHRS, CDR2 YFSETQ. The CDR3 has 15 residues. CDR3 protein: CASSLGVGSYNEQFF. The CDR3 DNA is TGCGCCAGCAGCTTGGGAGTCGGGTCCTACAATGAGCAGTTCTTC.

The CDR3 nucleotides read TGTGCCAGCAGTTGGGGGACAGGGACGACTCGTTGGGGCTACACCTTC. This gives the protein CASSWGTGTTRWGYTF. The rearrangement joins TRBV6-5 to TRBJ1-2, with 9 nucleotides matching TRBD1. In germline, CDR1 is MNHEY, CDR2 SVGAGI. The CDR3 contains 16 residues. Trimming took 4 bases from V and 8 from J; bases not matched to a gene: 14.

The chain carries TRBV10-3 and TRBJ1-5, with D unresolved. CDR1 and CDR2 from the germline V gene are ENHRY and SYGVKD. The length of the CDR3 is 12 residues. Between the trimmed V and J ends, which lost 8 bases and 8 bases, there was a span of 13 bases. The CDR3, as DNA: TGTGCCATCGAAGGGAACGGGGAGCCCCAGCATTTT. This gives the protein CAIEGNGEPQHF.

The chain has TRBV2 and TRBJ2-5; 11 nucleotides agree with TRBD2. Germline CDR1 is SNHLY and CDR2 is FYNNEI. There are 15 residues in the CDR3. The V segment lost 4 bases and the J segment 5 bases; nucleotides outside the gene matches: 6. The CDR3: CASSATSGGGETQYF. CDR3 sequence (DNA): TGTGCCAGCAGTGCAACTAGCGGGGGCGGGGAGACCCAGTACTTC.

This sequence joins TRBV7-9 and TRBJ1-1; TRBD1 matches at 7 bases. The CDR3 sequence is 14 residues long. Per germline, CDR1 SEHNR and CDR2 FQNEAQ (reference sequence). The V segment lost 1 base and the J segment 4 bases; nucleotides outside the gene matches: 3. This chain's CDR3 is CASSLGQGVTEAFF. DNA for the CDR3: TGTGCCAGCAGCTTAGGGCAGGGGGTCACTGAAGCTTTCTTT.

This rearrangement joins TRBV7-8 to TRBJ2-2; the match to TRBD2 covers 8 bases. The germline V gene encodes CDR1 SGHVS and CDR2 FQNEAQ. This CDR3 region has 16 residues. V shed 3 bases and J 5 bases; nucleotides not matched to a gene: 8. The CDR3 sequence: CASSFHGGAGTGELFF. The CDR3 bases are TGTGCCAGCAGCTTCCACGGGGGGGCAGGGACCGGGGAGCTGTTTTTT.

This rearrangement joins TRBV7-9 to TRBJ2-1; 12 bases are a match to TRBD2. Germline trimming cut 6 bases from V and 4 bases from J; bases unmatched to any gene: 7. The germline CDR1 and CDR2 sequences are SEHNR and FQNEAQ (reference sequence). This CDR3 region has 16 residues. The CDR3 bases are TGTGCCAGCAGACGACTAGCGGGGGCCAGTTACAATGAGCAGTTCTTC. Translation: CASRRLAGASYNEQFF.

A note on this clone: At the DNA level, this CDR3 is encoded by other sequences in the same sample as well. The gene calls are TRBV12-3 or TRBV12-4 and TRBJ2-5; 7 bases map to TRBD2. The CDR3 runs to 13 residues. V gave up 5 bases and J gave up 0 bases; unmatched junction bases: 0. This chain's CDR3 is CASSRGDQETQYF. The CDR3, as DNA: TGTGCCAGCAGTCGGGGGGACCAAGAGACCCAGTACTTC.

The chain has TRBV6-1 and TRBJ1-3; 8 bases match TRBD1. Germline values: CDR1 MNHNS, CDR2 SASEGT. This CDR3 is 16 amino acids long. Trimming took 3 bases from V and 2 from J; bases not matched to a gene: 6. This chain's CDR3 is CASSERRGRAGNTIYF. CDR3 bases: TGTGCCAGCAGTGAGCGCAGGGGGCGTGCTGGAAACACCATATATTTT.

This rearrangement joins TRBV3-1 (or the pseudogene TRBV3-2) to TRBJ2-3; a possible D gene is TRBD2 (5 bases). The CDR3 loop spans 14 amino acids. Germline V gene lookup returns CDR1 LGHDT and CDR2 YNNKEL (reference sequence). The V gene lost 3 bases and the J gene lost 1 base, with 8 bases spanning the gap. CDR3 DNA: TGTGCCAGCAGCCAGGGTAGCGGCACAGATACGCAGTATTTT. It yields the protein CASSQGSGTDTQYF.

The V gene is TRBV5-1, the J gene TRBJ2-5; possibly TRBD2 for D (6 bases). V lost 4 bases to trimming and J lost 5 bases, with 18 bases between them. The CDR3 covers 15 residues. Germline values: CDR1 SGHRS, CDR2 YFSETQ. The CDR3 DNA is TGCGCCAGCAGCCGACTTGGGGGGTCAGGGGAGACCCAGTACTTC. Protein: CASSRLGGSGETQYF.

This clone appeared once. The CDR3 here is CASSPPTGDYGYTF. The CDR3 DNA reads as TGTGCCAGTAGTCCCCCGACAGGGGATTATGGCTACACCTTC. This rearrangement joins TRBV19 to TRBJ1-2; 8 bases are a match to TRBD1. The CDR3 covers 14 residues. Germline V gives CDR1 LNHDA, CDR2 SQIVND (reference sequence). J was trimmed by 5 bases and V by 5 bases; bases with no gene match: 7. Using reference TRBV19 and TRBJ1-2 for the parts outside the CDR3, the full variable domain is DGGITQSPKYLFRKEGQNVTLSCEQNLNHDAMYWYRQDPGQGLRLIYYSQIVNDFQKGDIAEGYSVSREKKESFPLTVTSAQKNPTAFYLCASSPPTGDYGYTFGSGTRLTVV.

CDR3 sequence (DNA): TGCGCCAGCAGCTTGGGCCGGGGAATAGGGACAGATACGCAGTATTTT. The encoded protein is CASSLGRGIGTDTQYF. V and J are TRBV5-1 and TRBJ2-3; possible D gene TRBD2, 5 bases. The CDR3 length is 16 residues. The ends were cut back, 0 bases at V and 3 bases at J, with 14 bases in the middle. Germline V gene lookup returns CDR1 SGHRS and CDR2 YFSETQ.

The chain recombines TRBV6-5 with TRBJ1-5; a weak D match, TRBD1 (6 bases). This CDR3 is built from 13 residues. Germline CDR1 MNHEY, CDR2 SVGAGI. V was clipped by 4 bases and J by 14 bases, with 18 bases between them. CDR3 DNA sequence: TGTGCCAGCAGTTTCGGGGGGGCGCAATCCGAGCATTTT. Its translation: CASSFGGAQSEHF.

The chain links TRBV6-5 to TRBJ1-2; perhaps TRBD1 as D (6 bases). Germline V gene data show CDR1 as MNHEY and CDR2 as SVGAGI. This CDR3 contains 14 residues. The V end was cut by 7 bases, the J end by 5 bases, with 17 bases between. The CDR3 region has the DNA TGTGCCAGCACCATAGGGGGGGGGCTGTATGGCTACACCTTC. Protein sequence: CASTIGGGLYGYTF.

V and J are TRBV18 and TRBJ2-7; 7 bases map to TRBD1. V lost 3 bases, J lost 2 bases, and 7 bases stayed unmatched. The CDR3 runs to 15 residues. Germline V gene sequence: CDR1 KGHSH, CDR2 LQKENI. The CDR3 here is CASSPDRGPTYEQYV. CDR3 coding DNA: TGTGCCAGCTCACCGGATAGGGGGCCGACCTACGAGCAGTACGTC.

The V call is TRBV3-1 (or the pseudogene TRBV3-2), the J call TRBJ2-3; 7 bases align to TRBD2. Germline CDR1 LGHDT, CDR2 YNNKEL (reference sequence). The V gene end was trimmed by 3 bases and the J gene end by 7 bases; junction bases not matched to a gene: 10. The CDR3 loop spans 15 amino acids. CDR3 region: CASSQELRTRNTQYF. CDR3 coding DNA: TGTGCCAGCAGCCAGGAACTAAGGACTAGGAATACGCAGTATTTT.

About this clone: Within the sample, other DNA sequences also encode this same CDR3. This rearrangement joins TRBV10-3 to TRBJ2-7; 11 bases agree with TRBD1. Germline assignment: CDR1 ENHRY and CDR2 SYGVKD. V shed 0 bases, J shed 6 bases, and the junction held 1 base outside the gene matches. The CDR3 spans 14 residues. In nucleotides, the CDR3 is TGTGCCATCAGTGAGTCTGGGACAGGGGGCGAGCAGTACGTC. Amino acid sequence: CAISESGTGGEQYV.